This T cell receptor (beta chain) comes out of a study of post-analysis software for immune sequencing data. Across the study: The courses of disease that were included comprised relapsing-remitting, secondary progressive and progressive-relapsing multiple sclerosis.

cDNA libraries for TCR beta contained unique molecular identifiers. cDNA molecules numbering about 490,000 came from roughly 1 to 10 million T cells. TCRdb reanalysed the PCR reads using MiXCR and keeps one entry per CDR3 protein. This sample has 450,000 or so distinct CDR3 sequences, with roughly 45% found just once. Study outcomes and limitations: Among a few TRBV segments more frequent in patients than controls were TRBV5-6, TRBV5-1 and TRBV20-1. Significantly lower normalized Chao1 diversity was found in patients with multiple sclerosis relative to controls. By F measure, samples from a shared preparation batch strongly co-clustered.

The table lists this clonotype with a few counts. Its antigen remains unknown. Germline loops: CDR1 KGHSH, CDR2 LQKENI. Trimming cost V 1 base and J 1 base; bases outside gene matches: 3. This CDR3 region has 16 residues. The sequencing input was blood. The origin of this receptor is a girl aged 10 to 17 with multiple sclerosis. The chain carries TRBV18 and TRBJ2-3, with 9 bases aligning to TRBD2. The CDR3 loop is CASSPRSGSGTDTQYF. Written as DNA, the CDR3 is TGTGCCAGCTCACCACGTAGCGGGAGCGGCACAGATACGCAGTATTTT.